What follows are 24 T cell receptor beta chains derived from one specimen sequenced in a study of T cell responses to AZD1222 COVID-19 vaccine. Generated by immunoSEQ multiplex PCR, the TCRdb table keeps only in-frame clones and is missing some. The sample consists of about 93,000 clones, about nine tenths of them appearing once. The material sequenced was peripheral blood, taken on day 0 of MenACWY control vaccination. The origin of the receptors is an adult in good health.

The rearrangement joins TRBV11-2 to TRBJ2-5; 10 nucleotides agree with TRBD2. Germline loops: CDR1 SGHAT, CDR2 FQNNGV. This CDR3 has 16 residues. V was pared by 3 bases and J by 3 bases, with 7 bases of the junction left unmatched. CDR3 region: CASSFMYLAGEETQYF. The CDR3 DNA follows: TGTGCCAGCAGCTTTATGTACCTAGCGGGGGAAGAGACCCAGTACTTC.

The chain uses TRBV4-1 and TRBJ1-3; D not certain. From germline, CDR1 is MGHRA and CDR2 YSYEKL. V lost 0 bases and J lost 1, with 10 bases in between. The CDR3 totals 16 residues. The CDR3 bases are TGCGCCAGCAGCCAAGACTCAAGCCGATCTGGAAACACCATATATTTT. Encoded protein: CASSQDSSRSGNTIYF.

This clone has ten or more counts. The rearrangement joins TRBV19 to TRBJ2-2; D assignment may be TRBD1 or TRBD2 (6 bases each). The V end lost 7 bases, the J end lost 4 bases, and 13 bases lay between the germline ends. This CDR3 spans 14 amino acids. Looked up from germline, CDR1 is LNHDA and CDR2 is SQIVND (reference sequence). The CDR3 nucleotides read TGTGCCAGTAAATGGGGGGACATCACCGGGGAGCTGTTTTTT. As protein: CASKWGDITGELFF.

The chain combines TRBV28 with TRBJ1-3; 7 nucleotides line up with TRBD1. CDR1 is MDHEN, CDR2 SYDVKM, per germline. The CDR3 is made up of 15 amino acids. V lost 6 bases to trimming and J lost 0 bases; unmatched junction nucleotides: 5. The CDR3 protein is CASSRQGHSGNTIYF. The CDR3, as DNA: TGTGCCAGCAGCCGACAGGGTCACTCTGGAAACACCATATATTTT. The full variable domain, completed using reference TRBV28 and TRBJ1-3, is DVKVTQSSRYLVKRTGEKVFLECVQDMDHENMFWYRQDPGLGLRLIYFSYDVKMKEKGDIPEGYSVSREKKERFSLILESASTNQTSMYLCASSRQGHSGNTIYFGEGSWLTVV.

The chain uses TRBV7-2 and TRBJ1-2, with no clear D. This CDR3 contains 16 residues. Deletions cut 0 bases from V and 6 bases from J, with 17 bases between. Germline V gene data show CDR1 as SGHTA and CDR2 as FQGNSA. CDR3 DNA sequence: TGTGCCAGCAGCTTAGCTGACCCAACCAGAGGCCATGGCTACACCTTC. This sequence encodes CASSLADPTRGHGYTF.

CDR3 residues: CASSPIGPGPEAFF. CDR3 DNA sequence: TGTGCCAGCAGCCCCATCGGACCGGGGCCTGAAGCTTTCTTT. The chain uses TRBV7-9 and TRBJ1-1, with D possibly being TRBD1 (5 bases). The V end was cut by 5 bases, the J end by 6 bases, with 16 bases between. CDR3 length: 14 amino acids. Germline assignment: CDR1 SEHNR and CDR2 FQNEAQ (reference sequence). Together with reference TRBV7-9 and TRBJ1-1, the CDR3 gives the full variable domain: DTGVSQNPRHKITKRGQNVTFRCDPISEHNRLYWYRQTLGQGPEFLTYFQNEAQLEKSRLLSDRFSAERPKGSFSTLEIQRTEQGDSAMYLCASSPIGPGPEAFFGQGTRLTVV.

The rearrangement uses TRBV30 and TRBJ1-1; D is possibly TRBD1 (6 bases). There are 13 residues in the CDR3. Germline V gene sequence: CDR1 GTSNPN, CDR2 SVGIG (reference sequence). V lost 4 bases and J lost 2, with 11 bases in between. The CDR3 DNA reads TGTGCCTGGACTAGGACAGCCAACACTGAAGCTTTCTTT. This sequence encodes CAWTRTANTEAFF.

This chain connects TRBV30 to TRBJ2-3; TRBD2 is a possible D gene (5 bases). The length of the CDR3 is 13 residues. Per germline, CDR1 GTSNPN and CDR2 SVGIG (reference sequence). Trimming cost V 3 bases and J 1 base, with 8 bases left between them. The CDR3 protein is CAWSYSGTDTQYF. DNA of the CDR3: TGTGCCTGGAGCTATAGCGGCACAGATACGCAGTATTTT. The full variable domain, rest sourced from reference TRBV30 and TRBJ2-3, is SQTIHQWPATLVQPVGSPLSLECTVEGTSNPNLYWYRQAAGRGLQLLFYSVGIGQISSEVPQNLSASRPQDRQFILSSKKLLLSDSGFYLCAWSYSGTDTQYFGPGTRLTVL.

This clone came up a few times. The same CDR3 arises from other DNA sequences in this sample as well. CDR3 DNA sequence: TGCGCCAGCAGCCAAGATGGCGGACTAGCTGGAGCCGGGGAGCTGTTTTTT. Encoded protein: CASSQDGGLAGAGELFF. This chain connects TRBV4-3 to TRBJ2-2; 8 positions agree with TRBD2. J lost 6 bases, V lost 0 bases, and 9 bases had no gene match. This CDR3 has 17 amino acids. CDR1 is LGHNA, CDR2 YSLEER, per germline.

CDR3 protein: CASSQDPGQLIAKNIQYF. Here the CDR3 DNA reads TGTGCCAGCAGCCAAGATCCGGGACAGCTTATAGCCAAAAACATTCAGTACTTC. This rearrangement joins TRBV3-1 (or the pseudogene TRBV3-2) to TRBJ2-4; 7 bases are shared with TRBD1. The CDR3 spans 18 residues. Germline trimming cut 0 bases from V and 0 bases from J; bases unmatched to any gene: 8. Germline V CDR1 and CDR2: LGHDT, YNNKEL (reference sequence).

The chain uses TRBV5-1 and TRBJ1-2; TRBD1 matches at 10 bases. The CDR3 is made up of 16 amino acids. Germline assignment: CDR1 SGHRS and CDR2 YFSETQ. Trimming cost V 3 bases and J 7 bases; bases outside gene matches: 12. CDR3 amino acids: CASSSAGTGDGSGYTF. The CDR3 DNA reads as TGCGCCAGCAGCTCAGCCGGGACAGGGGATGGAAGTGGCTACACCTTC.

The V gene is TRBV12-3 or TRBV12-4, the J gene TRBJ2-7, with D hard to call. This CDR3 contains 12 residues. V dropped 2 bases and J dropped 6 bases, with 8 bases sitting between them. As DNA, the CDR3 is TGTGCCAGCAGTTTAACGTCTTCCGAGCAGTACTTC. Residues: CASSLTSSEQYF.

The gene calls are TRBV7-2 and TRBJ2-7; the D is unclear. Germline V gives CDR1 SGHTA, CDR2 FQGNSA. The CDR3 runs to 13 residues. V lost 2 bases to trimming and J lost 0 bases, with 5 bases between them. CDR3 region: CASSLTSSYEQYF. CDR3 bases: TGTGCCAGCAGCTTAACCAGCTCCTACGAGCAGTACTTC.

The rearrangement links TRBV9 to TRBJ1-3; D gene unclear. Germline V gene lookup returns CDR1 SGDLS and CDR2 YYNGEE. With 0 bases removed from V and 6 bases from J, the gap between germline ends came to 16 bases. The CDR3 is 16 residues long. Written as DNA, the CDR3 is TGTGCCAGCAGCGTAGCTGGAGCGGGGAGCGAAAACACCATATATTTT. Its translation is CASSVAGAGSENTIYF.

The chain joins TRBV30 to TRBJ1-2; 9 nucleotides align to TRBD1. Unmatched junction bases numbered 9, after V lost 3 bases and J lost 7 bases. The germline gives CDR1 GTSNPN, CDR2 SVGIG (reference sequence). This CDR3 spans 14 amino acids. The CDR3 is CAWSWTGDVGGYTF. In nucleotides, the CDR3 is TGTGCCTGGAGCTGGACAGGGGATGTCGGTGGCTACACCTTC.

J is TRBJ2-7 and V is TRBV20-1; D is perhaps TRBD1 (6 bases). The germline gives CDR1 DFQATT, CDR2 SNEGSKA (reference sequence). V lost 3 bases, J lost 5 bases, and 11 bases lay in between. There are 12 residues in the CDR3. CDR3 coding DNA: TGCAGTGCTAGTTACAGGGTCCACGAGCAGTACTTC. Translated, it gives CSASYRVHEQYF.

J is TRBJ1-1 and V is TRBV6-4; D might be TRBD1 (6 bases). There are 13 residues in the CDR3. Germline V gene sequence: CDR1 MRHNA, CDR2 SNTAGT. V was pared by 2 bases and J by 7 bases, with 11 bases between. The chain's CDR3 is CASSDTGTSEAFF. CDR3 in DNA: TGTGCCAGCAGTGACACCGGGACAAGTGAAGCTTTCTTT.

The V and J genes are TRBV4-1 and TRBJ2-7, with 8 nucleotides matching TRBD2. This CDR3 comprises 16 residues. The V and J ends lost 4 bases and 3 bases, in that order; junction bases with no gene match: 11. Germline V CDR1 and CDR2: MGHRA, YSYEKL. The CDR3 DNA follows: TGCGCCAGCAGCCGAACCCCGGGACTAGAGAACTACGAGCAGTACTTC. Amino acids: CASSRTPGLENYEQYF.

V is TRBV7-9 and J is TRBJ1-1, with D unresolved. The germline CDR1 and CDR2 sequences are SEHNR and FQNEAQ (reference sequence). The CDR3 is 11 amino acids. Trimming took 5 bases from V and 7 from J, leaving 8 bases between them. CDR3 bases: TGTGCCAGCAGCATTACTGTTGAAGCTTTCTTT. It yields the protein CASSITVEAFF.

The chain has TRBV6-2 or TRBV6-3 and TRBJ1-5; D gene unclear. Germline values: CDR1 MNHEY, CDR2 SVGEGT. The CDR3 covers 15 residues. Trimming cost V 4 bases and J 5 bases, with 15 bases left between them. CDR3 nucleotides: TGTGCCAGCAGTTTGTCCCGGGCTACGTATCAGCCCCAGCATTTT. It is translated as CASSLSRATYQPQHF.

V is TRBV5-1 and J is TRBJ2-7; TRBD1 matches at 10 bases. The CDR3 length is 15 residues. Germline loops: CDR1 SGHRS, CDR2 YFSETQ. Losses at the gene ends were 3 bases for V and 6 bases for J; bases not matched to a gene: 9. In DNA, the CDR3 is TGCGCCAGCAGCTCAATAGACAGGGGGCAGCGCGAGCAGTACTTC. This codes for CASSSIDRGQREQYF.

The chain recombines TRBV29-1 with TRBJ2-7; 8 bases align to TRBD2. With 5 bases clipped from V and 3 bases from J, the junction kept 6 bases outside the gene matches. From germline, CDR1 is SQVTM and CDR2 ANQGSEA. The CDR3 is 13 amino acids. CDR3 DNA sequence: TGCAGCGTTCGGGGGGGCATGGACTACGAGCAGTACTTC. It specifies CSVRGGMDYEQYF.

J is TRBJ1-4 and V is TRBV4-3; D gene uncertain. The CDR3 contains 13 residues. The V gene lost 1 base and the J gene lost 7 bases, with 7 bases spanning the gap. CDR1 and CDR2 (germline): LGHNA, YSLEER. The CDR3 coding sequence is TGCGCCAGCAGCCAAGGACGATTTGAAAAACTGTTTTTT. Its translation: CASSQGRFEKLFF.

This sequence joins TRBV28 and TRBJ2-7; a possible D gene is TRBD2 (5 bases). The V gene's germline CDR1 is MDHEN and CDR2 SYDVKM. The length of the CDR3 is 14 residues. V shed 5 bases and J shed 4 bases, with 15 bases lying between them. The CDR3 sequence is CASSPFRGPYEQYF. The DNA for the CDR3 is TGTGCCAGCAGTCCCTTCCGGGGTCCATACGAGCAGTACTTC.